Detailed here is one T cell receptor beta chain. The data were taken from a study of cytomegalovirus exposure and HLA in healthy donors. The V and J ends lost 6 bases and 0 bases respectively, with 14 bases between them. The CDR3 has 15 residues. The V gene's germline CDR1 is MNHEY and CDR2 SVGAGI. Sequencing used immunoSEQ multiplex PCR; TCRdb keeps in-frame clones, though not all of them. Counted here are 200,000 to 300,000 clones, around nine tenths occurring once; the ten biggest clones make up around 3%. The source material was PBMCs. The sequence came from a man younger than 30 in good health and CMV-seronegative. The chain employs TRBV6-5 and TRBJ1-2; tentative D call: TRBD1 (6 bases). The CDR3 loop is CASRLRDTSNYGYTF. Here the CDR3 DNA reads TGTGCCAGCAGGCTCCGGGACACCTCTAACTATGGCTACACCTTC.